This paragraph reports one TCR beta chain. Original handling: Estimation of nucleated cell counts relied on the amplification of reference gene primers. Sequencing was performed with immunoSEQ multiplex PCR; in TCRdb, only in-frame clones are kept and a portion is missing. That table is the source of V, J and clone size, and D and trimming were worked out from the DNA. Of about 200,000 clones detected, about 88% appear once; the ten largest clones hold about 9.4%. Seattle's cohort entered during active infection and was followed longitudinally. J lost 5 bases, V lost 3 bases, and 7 bases had no gene match. Germline V gives CDR1 SNHLY, CDR2 FYNNEI. The CDR3 loop spans 15 amino acids. This entry is derived from a study of blood T cell repertoires in COVID-19. For the study at large: Italy, Spain and the United States were the sources of the convalescent and acute COVID-19 samples. Nucleic acid was either cDNA or gDNA, and it came from T cells, B-cell-depleted T cells, or PBMCs.

The sample taken for sequencing was peripheral blood. This sequence originates from a woman in her 50s with COVID-19, enrolled during active disease. This chain joins TRBV2 and TRBJ2-7, with 10 bases that match TRBD1. CDR3 region: CASSDSGTGDDEQYF. CDR3 DNA: TGTGCCAGCAGTGACTCCGGGACAGGGGACGACGAGCAGTACTTC.